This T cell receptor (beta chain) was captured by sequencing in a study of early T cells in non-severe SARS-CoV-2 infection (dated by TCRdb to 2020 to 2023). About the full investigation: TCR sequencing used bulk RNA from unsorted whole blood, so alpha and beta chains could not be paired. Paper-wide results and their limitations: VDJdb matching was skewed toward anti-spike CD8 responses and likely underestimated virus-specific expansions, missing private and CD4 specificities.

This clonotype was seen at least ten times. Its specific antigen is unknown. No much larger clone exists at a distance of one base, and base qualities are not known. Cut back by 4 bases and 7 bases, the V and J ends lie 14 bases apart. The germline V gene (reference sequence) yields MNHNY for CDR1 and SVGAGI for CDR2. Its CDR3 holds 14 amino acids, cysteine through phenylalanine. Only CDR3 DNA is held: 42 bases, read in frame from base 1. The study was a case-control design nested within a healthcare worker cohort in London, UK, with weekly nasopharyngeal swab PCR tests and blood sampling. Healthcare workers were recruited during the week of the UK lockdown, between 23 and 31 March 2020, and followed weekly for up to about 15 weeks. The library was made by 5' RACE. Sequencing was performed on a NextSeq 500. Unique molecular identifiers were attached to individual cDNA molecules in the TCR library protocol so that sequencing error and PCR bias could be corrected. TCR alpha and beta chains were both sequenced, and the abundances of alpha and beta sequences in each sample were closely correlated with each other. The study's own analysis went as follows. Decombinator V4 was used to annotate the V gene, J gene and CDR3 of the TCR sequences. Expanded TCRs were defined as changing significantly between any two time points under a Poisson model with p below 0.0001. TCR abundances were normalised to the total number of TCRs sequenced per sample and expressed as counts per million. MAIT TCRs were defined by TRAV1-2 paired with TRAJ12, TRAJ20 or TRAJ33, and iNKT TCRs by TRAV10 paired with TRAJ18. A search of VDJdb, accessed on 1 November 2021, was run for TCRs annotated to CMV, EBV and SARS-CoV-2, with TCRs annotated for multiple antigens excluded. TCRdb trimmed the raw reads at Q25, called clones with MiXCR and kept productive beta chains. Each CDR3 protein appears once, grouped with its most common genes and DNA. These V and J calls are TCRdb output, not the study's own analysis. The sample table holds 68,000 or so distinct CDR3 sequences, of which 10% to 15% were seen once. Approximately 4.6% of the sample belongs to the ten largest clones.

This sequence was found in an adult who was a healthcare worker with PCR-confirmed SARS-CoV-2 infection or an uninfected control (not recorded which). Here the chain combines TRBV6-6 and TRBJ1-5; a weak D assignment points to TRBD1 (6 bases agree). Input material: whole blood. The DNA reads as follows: TGTGCCAGCAGTTCACAGGGTGAAGGGCAGCCCCAGCATTTT. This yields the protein CASSSQGEGQPQHF.